A single sample gave rise to the 27 T cell receptor beta chains below, sequenced in a study of T cells in localized non-small cell lung cancer. The assay was immunoSEQ multiplex PCR, and TCRdb's table has in-frame clones only and misses some. The sample includes approximately 1,500 clones, about 40% seen only once; the top ten take roughly 25%. The source was lung tumor tissue, collected before any cancer treatment. The receptors stem from a woman aged 35 to 75 with stage II squamous cell lung carcinoma.

The chain uses TRBV19 and TRBJ1-5, with D maybe TRBD1 (6 bases). CDR3 length: 13 residues. Deletions cut 5 bases from V and 7 bases from J, with 12 bases between. Per germline, CDR1 LNHDA and CDR2 SQIVND (reference sequence). CDR3 amino acids: CASSPLRGQPQHF. CDR3 bases: TGTGCCAGTAGTCCTCTAAGGGGGCAGCCCCAGCATTTT. The full variable domain, rest sourced from reference TRBV19 and TRBJ1-5, is DGGITQSPKYLFRKEGQNVTLSCEQNLNHDAMYWYRQDPGQGLRLIYYSQIVNDFQKGDIAEGYSVSREKKESFPLTVTSAQKNPTAFYLCASSPLRGQPQHFGDGTRLSIL.

The chain joins TRBV18 to TRBJ2-3, with D perhaps TRBD1 or TRBD2 (5 bases each). The ends were cut back, 4 bases at V and 0 bases at J, with 11 bases in the middle. Germline V gene sequence: CDR1 KGHSH, CDR2 LQKENI. The CDR3 has 15 residues. CDR3 in DNA: TGTGCCAGCTCACTTAGGGACCAAAGCACAGATACGCAGTATTTT. It encodes CASSLRDQSTDTQYF.

The CDR3 spells CASSLGLDSYNEQFF. The CDR3 nucleotides read TGTGCCAGCTCACTGGGACTAGACTCCTACAATGAGCAGTTCTTC. The rearrangement uses TRBV18 and TRBJ2-1; 8 bases match TRBD2. Germline V gene sequence: CDR1 KGHSH, CDR2 LQKENI. CDR3 length equals 15 residues. V was pared by 4 bases and J by 0 bases, with 2 bases of the junction left unmatched.

The gene calls are TRBV5-1 and TRBJ1-1; possible D gene TRBD1, 6 bases. V shed 7 bases and J shed 1 base, with 17 bases lying between them. Looked up from germline, CDR1 is SGHRS and CDR2 is YFSETQ. CDR3 size: 15 residues. CDR3 nucleotide sequence: TGCGCCAGCTCCCTACAGGGACCTACGAACACTGAAGCTTTCTTT. Protein: CASSLQGPTNTEAFF. The full variable domain, its missing parts supplied by reference TRBV5-1 and TRBJ1-1, is KAGVTQTPRYLIKTRGQQVTLSCSPISGHRSVSWYQQTPGQGLQFLFEYFSETQRNKGNFPGRFSGRQFSNSRSEMNVSTLELGDSALYLCASSLQGPTNTEAFFGQGTRLTVV.

This clone rates as hyperexpanded. The rearrangement uses TRBV19 and TRBJ2-1; 7 bases line up with TRBD2. The V gene end was trimmed by 4 bases and the J gene end by 8 bases; junction bases not matched to a gene: 11. Looked up from germline, CDR1 is LNHDA and CDR2 is SQIVND (reference sequence). The CDR3 has 15 amino acids. The CDR3 loop is CASSTTSGNFYEQFF. CDR3 in DNA: TGTGCCAGTAGTACTACGAGCGGGAACTTTTATGAGCAGTTCTTC. The whole variable domain, filled in from reference TRBV19 and TRBJ2-1, reads DGGITQSPKYLFRKEGQNVTLSCEQNLNHDAMYWYRQDPGQGLRLIYYSQIVNDFQKGDIAEGYSVSREKKESFPLTVTSAQKNPTAFYLCASSTTSGNFYEQFFGPGTRLTVL.

CDR3 amino acids: CASSREWSQPQHF. For the CDR3, the DNA is TGTGCCAGTAGTAGGGAGTGGAGCCAGCCCCAGCATTTT. The chain recombines TRBV19 with TRBJ1-5; D gene unclear. V lost 4 bases, J lost 7 bases, and 11 bases lay in between. Germline V gene lookup returns CDR1 LNHDA and CDR2 SQIVND (reference sequence). CDR3 size: 13 residues.

This clone has more than one count but fewer than ten. The chain uses TRBV19 and TRBJ1-1, with D maybe TRBD1 (5 bases). The CDR3 consists of 13 residues. Germline V gene data show CDR1 as LNHDA and CDR2 as SQIVND (reference sequence). V dropped 7 bases and J dropped 5 bases, with 14 bases sitting between them. CDR3 protein: CASNRGIGTEAFF. The CDR3 coding sequence is TGTGCCAGTAACCGGGGGATCGGGACTGAAGCTTTCTTT.

V gene TRBV15 combines with J gene TRBJ1-5; TRBD1 might be the D (5 bases). This CDR3 spans 15 amino acids. The germline CDR1 and CDR2 sequences are LNHNV and YYDKDF (reference sequence). Trimming cost V 3 bases and J 8 bases, with 17 bases left between them. CDR3 in amino acids: CATSREGTGGEPQHF. CDR3 DNA: TGTGCCACCAGCAGGGAAGGTACAGGTGGGGAGCCCCAGCATTTT.

The gene calls are TRBV29-1 and TRBJ1-2; TRBD1 aligns across 7 bases. Looked up from germline, CDR1 is SQVTM and CDR2 is ANQGSEA. CDR3 length equals 12 residues. With 5 bases clipped from V and 8 bases from J, the junction kept 8 bases outside the gene matches. CDR3 protein: CSVLGQGVGYTF. The DNA of the CDR3 is TGCAGCGTTCTGGGGCAGGGGGTCGGCTACACCTTC.

The chain has TRBV28 and TRBJ2-1; the D gene is possibly TRBD2 (5 bases). The CDR3 runs to 15 residues. Germline V gives CDR1 MDHEN, CDR2 SYDVKM. The V end lost 2 bases, the J end lost 4 bases, and 12 bases lay between the germline ends. The CDR3 sequence: CASSLPERKYNEQFF. In DNA form, the CDR3 reads TGTGCCAGCAGTTTACCCGAGCGGAAGTACAATGAGCAGTTCTTC.

The chain couples TRBV28 to TRBJ2-6; D unresolved. The CDR3 runs 15 residues. Germline CDR1 is MDHEN and CDR2 is SYDVKM. V lost 1 base and J lost 1, with 5 bases in between. CDR3 loop: CASSLLESGANVLTF. The CDR3 DNA follows: TGTGCCAGCAGTTTATTGGAGTCTGGGGCCAACGTCCTGACTTTC.

This clone was seen a few times. The J gene is TRBJ2-7, the V gene TRBV9; D remains ambiguous. V dropped 7 bases and J dropped 4 bases, with 15 bases sitting between them. The CDR3 has 13 residues. CDR1 and CDR2 from the germline V gene are SGDLS and YYNGEE. Written as DNA, the CDR3 is TGTGCCAGCCAGGTAGAACAGACTTACGAGCAGTACTTC. Amino acids: CASQVEQTYEQYF.

V usage is TRBV18 and J usage is TRBJ1-1; a weak D match, TRBD1 (6 bases). Germline V gene sequence: CDR1 KGHSH, CDR2 LQKENI. Trimming removed 4 bases at V and 3 bases at J, with 9 bases between. The CDR3 consists of 13 residues. The CDR3, as DNA: TGTGCCAGCTCACTTCAGGGGCACACTGAAGCTTTCTTT. Amino acid sequence: CASSLQGHTEAFF.

The rearrangement joins TRBV19 to TRBJ1-1; 8 bases match TRBD1. Per germline, CDR1 LNHDA and CDR2 SQIVND (reference sequence). V shed 0 bases and J 4 bases; nucleotides not matched to a gene: 16. The length of the CDR3 is 19 residues. The DNA of the CDR3 is TGTGCCAGTAGTATAGATCCACCACGGACAGGGTCGAGGGTCACTGAAGCTTTCTTT. Translated, it gives CASSIDPPRTGSRVTEAFF.

The rearrangement links TRBV11-3 to TRBJ1-3; the D is unclear. V lost 5 bases and J lost 1, with 9 bases in between. Germline CDR1 SGHNT, CDR2 YENEEA. This CDR3 is built from 14 residues. The CDR3 DNA reads TGTGCCAGCAGCCTATCGGGGTCTGGAAACACCATATATTTT. It translates to CASSLSGSGNTIYF. The full variable domain, in which reference TRBV11-3 and TRBJ1-3 provide the parts outside the CDR3, is EAGVVQSPRYKIIEKKQPVAFWCNPISGHNTLYWYLQNLGQGPELLIRYENEEAVDDSQLPKDRFSAERLKGVDSTLKIQPAELGDSAVYLCASSLSGSGNTIYFGEGSWLTVV.

This clone is judged large (0.1 to 1%). The V gene is TRBV6-8, the J gene TRBJ2-3; unclear D gene. CDR1 and CDR2 (germline): MNHGY, SAAAGT. This CDR3 has 15 amino acids. Between the trimmed V and J ends, which lost 0 bases and 3 bases, there was a span of 10 bases. This CDR3 reads CASSYSGQVTDTQYF. CDR3 coding DNA: TGTGCCAGCAGTTACTCAGGGCAGGTGACAGATACGCAGTATTTT.

V gene TRBV11-3 combines with J gene TRBJ2-7; 8 nucleotides match TRBD2. This CDR3 has 18 amino acids. V shed 5 bases, J shed 6 bases, and the junction held 21 bases outside the gene matches. Per the germline V gene, CDR1 is SGHNT and CDR2 is YENEEA. This CDR3 is CASSTMAVSGTRSPEQYF. CDR3 bases: TGTGCCAGCAGCACAATGGCAGTTAGCGGGACCCGTTCCCCCGAGCAGTACTTC. The full variable domain, in which reference TRBV11-3 and TRBJ2-7 provide the parts outside the CDR3, is EAGVVQSPRYKIIEKKQPVAFWCNPISGHNTLYWYLQNLGQGPELLIRYENEEAVDDSQLPKDRFSAERLKGVDSTLKIQPAELGDSAVYLCASSTMAVSGTRSPEQYFGPGTRLTVT.

The chain combines TRBV23-1 with TRBJ2-7, with 8 bases that match TRBD2. TRBV23-1 is placed among ORFs of uncertain function. V shed 4 bases and J 0 bases; nucleotides not matched to a gene: 2. The CDR3 is made up of 14 amino acids. For the CDR3, the DNA is TGCGCCAGCAGTCGCAGCGGGAGCTCCTACGAGCAGTACTTC. Translation: CASSRSGSSYEQYF.

The rearrangement uses TRBV29-1 and TRBJ2-3, with D perhaps assigned TRBD1 or TRBD2 (5 bases each). Trimming cost V 4 bases and J 0 bases, with 14 bases left between them. The CDR3 runs 15 residues. Germline V gene lookup returns CDR1 SQVTM and CDR2 ANQGSEA. For the CDR3, the DNA is TGCAGCGTTGGTGGGGGAATCTCTAGCACAGATACGCAGTATTTT. It yields the protein CSVGGGISSTDTQYF.

V is TRBV15 and J is TRBJ1-5, with D possibly being TRBD1 (5 bases). Trimming shortened V by 5 bases and J by 4 bases, and 18 bases separated the two germline ends. The CDR3 covers 16 residues. Germline V lookup: CDR1 LNHNV, CDR2 YYDKDF (reference sequence). The CDR3 reads CATSRRTGTGNQPQHF. The CDR3 DNA reads as TGTGCCACCAGCCGACGAACCGGGACGGGAAATCAGCCCCAGCATTTT.

About this clone: Mismatch with germline at one junction end may stem from a read error. The chain recombines TRBV28 with TRBJ2-1; 10 bases match TRBD1. Germline loops: CDR1 MDHEN, CDR2 SYDVKM. There are 13 residues in the CDR3. CDR3 amino acids: CASSLYRTGGQFF. The CDR3 nucleotides are TGTGCTAGCAGTTTGTACCGGACAGGGGGGCAGTTCTTC. Variable domain in full (rest from reference TRBV28 and TRBJ2-1): DVKVTQSSRYLVKRTGEKVFLECVQDMDHENMFWYRQDPGLGLRLIYFSYDVKMKEKGDIPEGYSVSREKKERFSLILESASTNQTSMYLCASSLYRTGGQFFGPGTRLTVL.

The chain carries TRBV11-3 and TRBJ2-1; D may be TRBD2 (5 bases). The ends were cut back, 2 bases at V and 2 bases at J, with 13 bases in the middle. From germline, CDR1 is SGHNT and CDR2 YENEEA. This CDR3 is built from 16 residues. CDR3 sequence (DNA): TGTGCCAGCAGCTTAAGTCGAGCGGCGCCCTACAATGAGCAGTTCTTC. Translated, it gives CASSLSRAAPYNEQFF.

This clone was picked up a small number of times. J is TRBJ1-3 and V is TRBV1. TRBV1 is deemed a pseudogene. The CDR3 consists of 18 residues. CDR3 in DNA: TGCGCCAGCAGCCAGTACCCGAAGGGAGGGAGGTATGGAAACACCATATATTTT. This sequence encodes CASSQYPKGGRYGNTIYF.

The V and J genes are TRBV18 and TRBJ1-1; the D is unclear. The germline V and J ends were trimmed by 6 bases and 3 bases, with 11 bases remaining between them. The CDR3 consists of 13 residues. The V gene's germline CDR1 is KGHSH and CDR2 LQKENI. CDR3 DNA: TGTGCCAGCTCGGAAGGCATCTACACTGAAGCTTTCTTT. Its translation is CASSEGIYTEAFF.

By proportion, this clone is large. The CDR3 DNA sequence: TGTGCCGGACAGGGGGGTGGGTACAATGAGCAGTTCTTC. Its protein product is CAGQGGGYNEQFF. V and J are TRBV28 and TRBJ2-1; TRBD1 aligns across 10 bases. Germline lookup yields CDR1 MDHEN and CDR2 SYDVKM. After removal of 11 bases from V and 4 bases from J, the junction contained 5 bases not matched to a gene. The CDR3 length is 13 residues.

This clone is labeled as medium-sized. The chain couples TRBV11-3 to TRBJ2-7; 10 bases map to TRBD1. The CDR3 covers 17 residues. Germline trimming cut 5 bases from V and 1 base from J; bases unmatched to any gene: 11. Germline values: CDR1 SGHNT, CDR2 YENEEA. The CDR3 reads CASSKSPGTGVSYEQYF. CDR3 nucleotides: TGTGCCAGCAGCAAAAGCCCGGGGACAGGGGTTTCCTACGAGCAGTACTTC.

This clone appeared a few times. The chain carries TRBV11-3 and TRBJ1-4, with D perhaps matching TRBD1 (6 bases). The V gene lost 5 bases and the J gene lost 7 bases, with 17 bases spanning the gap. The CDR3 is made up of 15 amino acids. Germline V gives CDR1 SGHNT, CDR2 YENEEA. This chain's CDR3 is CASSVQGLTSEKLFF. The CDR3 DNA follows: TGTGCCAGCAGCGTGCAGGGGCTAACAAGTGAAAAACTGTTTTTT. Filled out from reference TRBV11-3 and TRBJ1-4, the complete variable domain reads EAGVVQSPRYKIIEKKQPVAFWCNPISGHNTLYWYLQNLGQGPELLIRYENEEAVDDSQLPKDRFSAERLKGVDSTLKIQPAELGDSAVYLCASSVQGLTSEKLFFGSGTQLSVL.